This paragraph reports one TCR beta chain. This entry belongs to a study of blood T cell repertoires in COVID-19. Clones were sequenced by immunoSEQ multiplex PCR, and TCRdb holds only the in-frame ones, with some missing. This sample carries about 200,000 clones, approximately 82% of them seen once, and the ten largest clones take roughly 6.9%. CDR1 is LGHDT, CDR2 YNNKEL, per germline (reference sequence). CDR3 length: 15 amino acids. Unmatched junction bases numbered 5, after V lost 0 bases and J lost 8 bases. Sequenced: peripheral blood. The chain recombines TRBV3-1 (or the pseudogene TRBV3-2) with TRBJ2-1, with TRBD2 identical over 9 bases. The source of this sequence is a human donor with acute or convalescent COVID-19. The donor label of this sample is uncertain. The CDR3 DNA follows: TGTGCCAGCAGCCAAGATAGGCTAGCGGGACATGAGCAGTTCTTC. Its protein is CASSQDRLAGHEQFF.